This entry concerns a single TCR beta chain. Its cognate antigen is unknown. As to time point: 4-8 weeks after completion of therapy. The CDR3 consists of 15 residues. V dropped 5 bases and J dropped 0 bases, with 11 bases sitting between them. The germline V gene has CDR1 LNHDA and CDR2 SQIVND (reference sequence). Profiling relied on immunoSEQ multiplex PCR, and the TCRdb table lists in-frame clones only, not all of them. The table has approximately 20,000 clones, around 80% seen once. These data are taken from a study of T cell therapy after organ transplantation. On the study more broadly: CMV-specific T cells, median 1.92 x 10^8, were given as 2 to 6 intravenous infusions.

Study-level results: Reconstitution after therapy seemingly combined transferred and product-undetected endogenous clonotypes.

This chain joins TRBV19 and TRBJ1-5; D might be TRBD1 (6 bases). The clonotype comes from a human patient who had received a solid organ transplant and had CMV disease. Some of the T cells may derive from the graft donor. The sequencing used CD8+ T cells from blood, collected after autologous CMV-specific T cell therapy. The CDR3, as DNA: TGTGCCAGTAGTCGCGGACAGCATAGCAATCAGCCCCAGCATTTT. Its protein product is CASSRGQHSNQPQHF.